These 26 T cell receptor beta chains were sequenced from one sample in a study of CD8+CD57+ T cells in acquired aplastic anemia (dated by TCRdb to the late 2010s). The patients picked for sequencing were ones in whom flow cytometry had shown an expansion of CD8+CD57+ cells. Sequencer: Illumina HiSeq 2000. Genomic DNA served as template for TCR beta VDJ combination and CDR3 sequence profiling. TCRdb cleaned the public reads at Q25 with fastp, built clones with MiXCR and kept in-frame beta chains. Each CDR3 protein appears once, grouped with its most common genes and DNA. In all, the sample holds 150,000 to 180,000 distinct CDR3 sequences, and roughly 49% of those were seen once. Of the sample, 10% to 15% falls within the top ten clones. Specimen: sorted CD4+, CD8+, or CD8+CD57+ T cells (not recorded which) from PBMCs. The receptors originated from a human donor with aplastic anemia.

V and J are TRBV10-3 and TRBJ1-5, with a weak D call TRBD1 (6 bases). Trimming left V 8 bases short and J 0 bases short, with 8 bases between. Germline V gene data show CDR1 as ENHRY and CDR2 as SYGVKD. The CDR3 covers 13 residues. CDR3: CAIGRGSNQPQHF. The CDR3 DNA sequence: TGTGCCATCGGCAGGGGTAGCAATCAGCCCCAGCATTTT.

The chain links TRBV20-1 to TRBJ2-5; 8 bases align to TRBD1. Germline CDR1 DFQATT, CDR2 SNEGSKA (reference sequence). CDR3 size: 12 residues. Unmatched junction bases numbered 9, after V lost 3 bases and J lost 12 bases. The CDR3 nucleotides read TGCAGTGCTAGGGACAGGGTGGACCAAGAGTACTTC. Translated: CSARDRVDQEYF.

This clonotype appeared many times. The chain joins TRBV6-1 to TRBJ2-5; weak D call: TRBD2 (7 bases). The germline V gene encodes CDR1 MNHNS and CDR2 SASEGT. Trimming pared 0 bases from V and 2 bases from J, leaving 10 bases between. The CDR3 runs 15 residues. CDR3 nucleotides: TGTGCCAGCAGTGAAGCGGGGGGGCTGCAAGAGACCCAGTACTTC. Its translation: CASSEAGGLQETQYF.

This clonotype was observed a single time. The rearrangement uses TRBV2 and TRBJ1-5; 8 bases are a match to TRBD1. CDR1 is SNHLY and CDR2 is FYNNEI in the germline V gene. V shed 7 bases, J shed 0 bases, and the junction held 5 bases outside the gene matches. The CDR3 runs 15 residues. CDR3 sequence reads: CASNGDRNSNQPQHF. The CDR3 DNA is TGTGCCAGCAATGGGGACAGGAATAGCAATCAGCCCCAGCATTTT.

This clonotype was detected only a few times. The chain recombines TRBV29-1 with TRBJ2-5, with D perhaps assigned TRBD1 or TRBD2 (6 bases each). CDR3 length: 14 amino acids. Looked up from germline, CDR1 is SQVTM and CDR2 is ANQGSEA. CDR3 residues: CIGLGGFYQETQYF. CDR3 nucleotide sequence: TGCATCGGTTTGGGGGGCTTCTACCAAGAGACCCAGTACTTC. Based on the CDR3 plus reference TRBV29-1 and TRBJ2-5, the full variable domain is SAVISQKPSRDICQRGTSLTIQCQVDSQVTMMFWYRQQPGQSLTLIATANQGSEATYESGFVIDKFPISRPNLTFSTLTVSNMSPEDSSIYLCIGLGGFYQETQYFGPGTRLLVL.

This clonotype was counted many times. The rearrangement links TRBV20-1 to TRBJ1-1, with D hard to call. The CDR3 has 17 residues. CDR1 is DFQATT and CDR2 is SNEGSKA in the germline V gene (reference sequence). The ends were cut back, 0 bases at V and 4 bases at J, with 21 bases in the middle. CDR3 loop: CSARDRHGRARATEAFF. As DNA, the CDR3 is TGCAGTGCTAGAGATCGACACGGGAGGGCGAGGGCCACTGAAGCTTTCTTT.

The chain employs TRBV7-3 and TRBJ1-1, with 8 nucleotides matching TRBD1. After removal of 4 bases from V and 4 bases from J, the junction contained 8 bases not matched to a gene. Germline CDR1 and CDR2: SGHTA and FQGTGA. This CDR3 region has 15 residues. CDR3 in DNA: TGTGCCAGCAGCTGGGCAGGGGGCGGCGGCACTGAAGCTTTCTTT. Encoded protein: CASSWAGGGGTEAFF.

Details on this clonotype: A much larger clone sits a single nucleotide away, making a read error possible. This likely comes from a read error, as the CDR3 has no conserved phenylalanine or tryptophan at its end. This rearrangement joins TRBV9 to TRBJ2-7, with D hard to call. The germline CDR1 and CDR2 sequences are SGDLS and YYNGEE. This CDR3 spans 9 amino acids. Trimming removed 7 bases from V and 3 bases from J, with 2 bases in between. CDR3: CASGYEQYL. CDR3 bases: TGTGCCAGCGGCTACGAGCAGTACCTC.

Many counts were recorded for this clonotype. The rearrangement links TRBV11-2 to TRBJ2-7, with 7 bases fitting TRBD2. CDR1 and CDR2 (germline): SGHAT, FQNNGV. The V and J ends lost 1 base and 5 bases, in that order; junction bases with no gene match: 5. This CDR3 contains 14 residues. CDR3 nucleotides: TGTGCCAGCAGCTTAGGAGCGGGACGGCACGAGCAGTACTTC. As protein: CASSLGAGRHEQYF.

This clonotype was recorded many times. Here the CDR3 DNA reads TGTGCCAGCAGCGGACTAGCGGGGATCACAGATACGCAGTATTTT. Translating it yields CASSGLAGITDTQYF. The chain has TRBV6-7 and TRBJ2-3, with 12 positions matching TRBD2. TRBV6-7 is noted as an ORF with a role that remains uncertain. J gave up 2 bases and V 6 bases, and 3 bases lay outside the gene matches. CDR3 size: 15 residues.

Here the CDR3 DNA reads TGCGCCAGCAAGTTCGGTGAAATGGACACCGGGGAGCTGTTTTTT. This encodes CASKFGEMDTGELFF. This chain connects TRBV4-1 to TRBJ2-2; D unclear. This CDR3 spans 15 amino acids. Looked up from germline, CDR1 is MGHRA and CDR2 is YSYEKL. Trimming removed 7 bases at V and 3 bases at J, with 15 bases between.

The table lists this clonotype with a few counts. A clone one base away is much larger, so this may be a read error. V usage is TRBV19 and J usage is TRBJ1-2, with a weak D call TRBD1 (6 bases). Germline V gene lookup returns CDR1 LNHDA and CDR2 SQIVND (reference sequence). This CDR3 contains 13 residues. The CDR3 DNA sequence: TGTGCCCGTAGTAAACAGGGCTACTATGGCTACACCTTC. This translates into CARSKQGYYGYTF. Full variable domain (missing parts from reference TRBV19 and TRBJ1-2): DGGITQSPKYLFRKEGQNVTLSCEQNLNHDAMYWYRQDPGQGLRLIYYSQIVNDFQKGDIAEGYSVSREKKESFPLTVTSAQKNPTAFYLCARSKQGYYGYTFGSGTRLTVV.

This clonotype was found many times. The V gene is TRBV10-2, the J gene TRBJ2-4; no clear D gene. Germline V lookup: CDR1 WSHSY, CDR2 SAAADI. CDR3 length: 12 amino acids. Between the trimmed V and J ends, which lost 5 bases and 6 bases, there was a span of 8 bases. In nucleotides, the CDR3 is TGCGCCAGCAGTTTGAATCCAAACATTCAGTACTTC. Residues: CASSLNPNIQYF.

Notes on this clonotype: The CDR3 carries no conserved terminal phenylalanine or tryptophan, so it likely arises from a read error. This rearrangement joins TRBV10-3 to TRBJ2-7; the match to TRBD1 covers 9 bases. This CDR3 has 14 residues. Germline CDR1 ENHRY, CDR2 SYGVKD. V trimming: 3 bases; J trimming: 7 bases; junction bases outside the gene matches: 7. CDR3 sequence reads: CAISDQTGGAEQYS. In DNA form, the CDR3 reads TGTGCCATCAGTGACCAAACAGGGGGCGCAGAGCAGTACTCC.

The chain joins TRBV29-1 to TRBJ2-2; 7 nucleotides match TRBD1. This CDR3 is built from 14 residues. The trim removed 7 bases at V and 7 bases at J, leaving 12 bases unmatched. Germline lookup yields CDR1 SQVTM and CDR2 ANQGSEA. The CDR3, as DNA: TGCAGCGCTACAACGGGACAGTTGGTCGGGGAGCTGTTTTTT. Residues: CSATTGQLVGELFF.

The CDR3 DNA follows: TGCAGCGTTGAACACTACACAGATACGCAGTATTTT. Its protein product is CSVEHYTDTQYF. The chain employs TRBV29-1 and TRBJ2-3; D call uncertain. The CDR3 spans 12 residues. The V end lost 2 bases, the J end lost 2 bases, and 5 bases lay between the germline ends. CDR1 is SQVTM, CDR2 ANQGSEA, per germline.

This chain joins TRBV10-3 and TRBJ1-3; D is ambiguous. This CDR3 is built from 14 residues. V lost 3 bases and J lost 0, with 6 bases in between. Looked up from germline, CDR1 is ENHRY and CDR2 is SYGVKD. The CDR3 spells CAISDSSSGNTIYF. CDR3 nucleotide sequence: TGTGCCATCAGTGATAGCAGCTCTGGAAACACCATATATTTT.

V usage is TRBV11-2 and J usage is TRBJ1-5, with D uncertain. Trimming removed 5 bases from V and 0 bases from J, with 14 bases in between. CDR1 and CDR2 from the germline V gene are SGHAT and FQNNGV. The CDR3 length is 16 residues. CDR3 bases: TGTGCCAGCAGCCTGGGGTCCACGTATAGCAATCAGCCCCAGCATTTT. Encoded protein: CASSLGSTYSNQPQHF.

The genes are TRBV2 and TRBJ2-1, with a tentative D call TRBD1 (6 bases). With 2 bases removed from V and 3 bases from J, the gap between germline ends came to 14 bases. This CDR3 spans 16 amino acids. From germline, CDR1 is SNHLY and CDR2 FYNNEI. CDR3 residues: CASSEFSGQLYNEQFF. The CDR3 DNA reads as TGTGCCAGCAGTGAATTCTCAGGACAGCTCTACAATGAGCAGTTCTTC. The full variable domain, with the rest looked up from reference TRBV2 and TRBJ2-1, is EPEVTQTPSHQVTQMGQEVILRCVPISNHLYFYWYRQILGQKVEFLVSFYNNEISEKSEIFDDQFSVERPDGSNFTLKIRSTKLEDSAMYFCASSEFSGQLYNEQFFGPGTRLTVL.

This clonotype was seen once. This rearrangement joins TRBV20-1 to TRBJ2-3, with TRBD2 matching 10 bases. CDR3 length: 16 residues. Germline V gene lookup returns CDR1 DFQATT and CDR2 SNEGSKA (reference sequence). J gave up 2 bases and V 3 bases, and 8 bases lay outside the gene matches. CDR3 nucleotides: TGCAGTGCTAGCCTCGCTAGCGGGAGTGACACAGATACGCAGTATTTT. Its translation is CSASLASGSDTDTQYF.

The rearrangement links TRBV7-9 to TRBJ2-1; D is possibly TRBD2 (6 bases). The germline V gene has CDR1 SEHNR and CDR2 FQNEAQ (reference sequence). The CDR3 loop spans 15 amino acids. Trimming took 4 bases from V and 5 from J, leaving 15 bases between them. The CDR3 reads CASSSTRPGDNEQFF. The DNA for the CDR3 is TGTGCCAGCAGCTCCACCCGACCGGGAGACAATGAGCAGTTCTTC.

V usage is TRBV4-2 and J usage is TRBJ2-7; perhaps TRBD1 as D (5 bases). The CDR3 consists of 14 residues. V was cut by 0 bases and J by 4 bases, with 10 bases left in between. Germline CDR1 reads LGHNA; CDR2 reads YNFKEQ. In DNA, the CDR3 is TGTGCCAGCAGCCAAGAGGCAGGGTTTTACGAGCAGTACTTC. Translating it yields CASSQEAGFYEQYF.

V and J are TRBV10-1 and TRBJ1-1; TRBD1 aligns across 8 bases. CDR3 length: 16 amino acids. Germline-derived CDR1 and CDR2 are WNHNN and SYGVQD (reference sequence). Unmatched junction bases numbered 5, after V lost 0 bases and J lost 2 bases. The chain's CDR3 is CASSESGQGANTEAFF. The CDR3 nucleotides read TGCGCCAGCAGTGAGTCTGGACAGGGAGCTAACACTGAAGCTTTCTTT.

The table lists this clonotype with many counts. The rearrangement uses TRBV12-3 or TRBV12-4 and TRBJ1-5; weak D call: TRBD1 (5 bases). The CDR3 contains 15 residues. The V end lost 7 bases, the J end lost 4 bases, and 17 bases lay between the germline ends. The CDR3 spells CASMGPGGLNQPQHF. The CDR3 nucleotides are TGTGCCAGCATGGGGCCGGGCGGATTGAATCAGCCCCAGCATTTT.

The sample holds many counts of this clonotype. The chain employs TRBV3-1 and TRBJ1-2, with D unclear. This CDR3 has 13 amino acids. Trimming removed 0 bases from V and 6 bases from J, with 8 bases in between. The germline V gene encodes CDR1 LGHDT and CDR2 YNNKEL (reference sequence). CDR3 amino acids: CASSQESVNGYTF. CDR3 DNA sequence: TGTGCCAGCAGCCAAGAGTCAGTGAATGGCTACACCTTC.

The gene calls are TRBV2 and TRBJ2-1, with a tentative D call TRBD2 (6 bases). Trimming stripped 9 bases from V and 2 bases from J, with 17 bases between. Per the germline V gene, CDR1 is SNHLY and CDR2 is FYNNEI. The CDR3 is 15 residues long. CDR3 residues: CASSPGVSPYNEQFF. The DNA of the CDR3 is TGTGCCAGTAGTCCGGGGGTTTCACCCTACAATGAGCAGTTCTTC.